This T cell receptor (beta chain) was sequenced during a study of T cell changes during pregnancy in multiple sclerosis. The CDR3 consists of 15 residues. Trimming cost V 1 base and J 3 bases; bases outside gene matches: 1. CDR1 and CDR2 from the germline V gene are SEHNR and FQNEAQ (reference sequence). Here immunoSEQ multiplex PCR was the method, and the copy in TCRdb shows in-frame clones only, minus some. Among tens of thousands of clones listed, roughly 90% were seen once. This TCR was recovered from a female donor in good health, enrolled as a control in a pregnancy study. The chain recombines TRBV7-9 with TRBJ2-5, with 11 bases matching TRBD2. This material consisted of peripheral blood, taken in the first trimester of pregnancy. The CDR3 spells CASSLGLAGKETQYF. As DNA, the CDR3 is TGTGCCAGCAGCTTAGGACTAGCGGGGAAAGAGACCCAGTACTTC. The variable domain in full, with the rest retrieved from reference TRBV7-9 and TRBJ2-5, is DTGVSQNPRHKITKRGQNVTFRCDPISEHNRLYWYRQTLGQGPEFLTYFQNEAQLEKSRLLSDRFSAERPKGSFSTLEIQRTEQGDSAMYLCASSLGLAGKETQYFGPGTRLLVL.